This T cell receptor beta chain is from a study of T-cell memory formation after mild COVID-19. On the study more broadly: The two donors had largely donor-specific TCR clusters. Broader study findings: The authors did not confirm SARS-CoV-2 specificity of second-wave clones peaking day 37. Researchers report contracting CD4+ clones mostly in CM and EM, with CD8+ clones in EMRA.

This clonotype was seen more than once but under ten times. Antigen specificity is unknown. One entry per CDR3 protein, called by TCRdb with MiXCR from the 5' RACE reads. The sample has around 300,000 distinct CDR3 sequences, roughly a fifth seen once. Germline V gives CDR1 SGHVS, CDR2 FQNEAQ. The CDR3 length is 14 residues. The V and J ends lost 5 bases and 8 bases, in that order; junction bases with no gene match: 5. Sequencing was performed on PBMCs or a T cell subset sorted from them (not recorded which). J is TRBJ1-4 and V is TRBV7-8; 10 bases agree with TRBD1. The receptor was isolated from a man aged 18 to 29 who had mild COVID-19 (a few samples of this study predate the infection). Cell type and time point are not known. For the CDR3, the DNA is TGTGCCAGCAGCCGGGACAGGGGCCTGGAAAAACTGTTTTTT. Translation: CASSRDRGLEKLFF.